These T cell receptor beta chains were read from a single sample in a study of cytomegalovirus exposure and HLA in healthy donors. Generated by immunoSEQ multiplex PCR, the TCRdb table keeps only in-frame clones and is missing some. The table includes approximately 200,000 clones, approximately 80% detected once. Sequencing input: PBMCs. All receptors come from a young woman in good health and CMV-seropositive. The CDR3 runs from the conserved cysteine through the conserved F or W. D genes are given only for firm matches. The listing skips clone size in some rows; elsewhere it reads once, few, many or a size class.

v_gene	d_gene	abundance	j_gene	CDR3aa	CDR3nt
TRBV28	-	once	TRBJ1-4	CASRGGGYNEKLFF	TGTGCCAGCAGGGGAGGGGGGTATAATGAAAAACTGTTTTTT
TRBV4-2	TRBD1	-	TRBJ1-1	CASSQGQGRTEAFF	TGTGCCAGCAGCCAGGGACAGGGGCGGACTGAAGCTTTCTTT
TRBV5-4	-	-	TRBJ1-5	CASSLDGDQPQHF	TGTGCCAGCAGCTTGGACGGAGATCAGCCCCAGCATTTT
TRBV7-6	-	once	TRBJ2-1	CASTSWAGDEQFF	TGTGCCAGCACATCCTGGGCCGGGGATGAGCAGTTCTTC
TRBV9	-	-	TRBJ1-2	CASSPLTGGVGYTF	TGTGCCAGCAGCCCCCTCACTGGGGGGGTTGGCTACACCTTC
TRBV5-1	-	-	TRBJ2-3	CASSLDNTQYF	TGCGCCAGCAGCTTAGACAATACGCAGTATTTT
TRBV27	-	-	TRBJ1-3	CASSPQLPGRNTIYF	TGTGCCAGCAGTCCTCAACTACCGGGGAGAAACACCATATATTTT
TRBV4-1	TRBD1	few	TRBJ1-2	CASSLRQGTGDYTF	TGCGCCAGCAGCCTCCGTCAGGGTACAGGGGACTACACCTTC
TRBV5-8	-	-	TRBJ1-4	CASSLVVISGSDEKLFF	TGTGCCAGCAGCTTGGTTGTGATTTCAGGGTCCGACGAAAAACTGTTTTTT
TRBV10-2	-	-	TRBJ1-6	CASSENPRQGSPLHF	TGCGCCAGCAGTGAAAATCCCCGCCAGGGTTCACCCCTCCACTTT
TRBV28	-	-	TRBJ1-2	CASSLFGGLYGYTF	TGTGCCAGCAGTTTATTCGGGGGGCTCTATGGCTACACCTTC
TRBV5-4	TRBD1	-	TRBJ2-5	CASRTEPGTVETQYF	TGTGCCAGCAGAACAGAACCCGGGACAGTAGAGACCCAGTACTTC
TRBV9	-	once	TRBJ2-4	CASSVAGAATDIQYF	TGTGCCAGCAGCGTAGCTGGGGCAGCCACAGACATTCAGTACTTC
TRBV6-5	TRBD2	-	TRBJ2-3	CASSPSGGAISTQYF	TGTGCCAGCAGCCCTAGCGGGGGGGCGATCAGTACGCAGTATTTT
TRBV2	-	-	TRBJ2-6	CASKSSDAGANVLTF	TGTGCCAGCAAGTCGAGCGACGCTGGGGCCAACGTCCTGACTTTC
TRBV6-1	-	few	TRBJ1-2	CASTQVASRGYGYTF	TGTGCCAGCACTCAAGTGGCATCGCGGGGCTATGGCTACACCTTC